This is a list of T cell receptor beta chains from one sample in a study of Tregs in tolerant kidney transplant recipients. Sequencing was performed with immunoSEQ multiplex PCR; in TCRdb, only in-frame clones are kept and a portion is missing. The sample records roughly 40,000 clones, around 95% being singletons. No antigen has been assigned to these receptors. The sequencing input was Tregs from blood cultured with allogeneic cells. The source of these receptors is a human donor in good health. The conserved cysteine and the conserved F or W are not part of the CDR3 here.

CDR3 protein: SVRERQGYQY
V gene: TRBV29-1
J gene: TRBJ2-7
CDR3 length: 10

CDR3 protein: ASSLGSFNEQF
V gene: TRBV7-2
J gene: TRBJ2-1
CDR3 length: 11

CDR3 protein: ASRKGVHQPQH
V gene: TRBV6-5
J gene: TRBJ1-5
CDR3 length: 11

CDR3 protein: ASSPPLRDRVYNEQF
V gene: TRBV5-6
J gene: TRBJ2-1
CDR3 length: 15

CDR3 protein: ASSSGPGGSNQPQH
V gene: TRBV5-1
J gene: TRBJ1-5
CDR3 length: 14

CDR3 protein: ASSVTSYNEQF
V gene: TRBV6-4
J gene: TRBJ2-1
CDR3 length: 11

CDR3 protein: ASSLSLAKNIQY
V gene: TRBV6-5
J gene: TRBJ2-4
CDR3 length: 12

CDR3 protein: ASSSNLQQY
V gene: TRBV5-6
J gene: TRBJ2-7
CDR3 length: 9

CDR3 protein: AWSKTGYNSPLH
V gene: TRBV30
J gene: TRBJ1-6
CDR3 length: 12

CDR3 protein: ASSTRYQLAGVNTGELF
V gene: TRBV2
J gene: TRBJ2-2
CDR3 length: 17

CDR3 protein: ASRWDSNEKLF
V gene: TRBV5-1
J gene: TRBJ1-4
CDR3 length: 11

CDR3 protein: ASSLTTPTDGYT
V gene: TRBV5-1
J gene: TRBJ1-2
CDR3 length: 12

CDR3 protein: ASSFTRTGIYEQY
V gene: TRBV7-8
J gene: TRBJ2-7
CDR3 length: 13

CDR3 protein: ASSPQGLNTGELF
V gene: TRBV14
J gene: TRBJ2-2
CDR3 length: 13

CDR3 protein: ASSYGTSPPRSTQY
V gene: TRBV6-5
J gene: TRBJ2-3
CDR3 length: 14

CDR3 protein: ASSSFFAKNIQY
V gene: TRBV7-2
J gene: TRBJ2-4
CDR3 length: 12

CDR3 protein: ASSRISVSLAGGPKY
V gene: TRBV5-6
J gene: TRBJ1-3
CDR3 length: 15

CDR3 protein: ASSPFGSGYT
V gene: TRBV7-9
J gene: TRBJ1-2
CDR3 length: 10

CDR3 protein: ASSLGGKAYNEQF
V gene: TRBV7-9
J gene: TRBJ2-1
CDR3 length: 13

CDR3 protein: ASGRVNTEAF
V gene: TRBV5-1
J gene: TRBJ1-1
CDR3 length: 10

CDR3 protein: ASSVEGGYQPQH
V gene: TRBV2
J gene: TRBJ1-5
CDR3 length: 12

CDR3 protein: ASSLVGAPFEKLF
V gene: TRBV5-6
J gene: TRBJ1-4
CDR3 length: 13

CDR3 protein: ASSPPGSAEAF
V gene: TRBV5-1
J gene: TRBJ1-1
CDR3 length: 11

CDR3 protein: ASASEPSGANVLT
V gene: TRBV27
J gene: TRBJ2-6
CDR3 length: 13

CDR3 protein: ASSLQGASYEQY
V gene: TRBV7-9
J gene: TRBJ2-7
CDR3 length: 12

CDR3 protein: ASSKEPTDDQAGELF
V gene: TRBV21-1
J gene: TRBJ2-2
CDR3 length: 15

CDR3 protein: ATSSPDRAYEQY
V gene: TRBV15
J gene: NA
CDR3 length: 12

CDR3 protein: ASSLGLGGTEAF
V gene: TRBV5-1
J gene: TRBJ1-1
CDR3 length: 12

CDR3 protein: ASSLTGNYEQY
V gene: TRBV27
J gene: TRBJ2-7
CDR3 length: 11

CDR3 protein: ASSVMMNTEAF
V gene: TRBV9
J gene: TRBJ1-1
CDR3 length: 11

CDR3 protein: ASRGGVFVTSGSSTGELF
V gene: TRBV5-1
J gene: TRBJ2-2
CDR3 length: 18

CDR3 protein: ASSFGISGELF
V gene: TRBV11-2
J gene: TRBJ2-2
CDR3 length: 11

CDR3 protein: AWSRERTSTDTQY
V gene: TRBV30
J gene: TRBJ2-3
CDR3 length: 13

CDR3 protein: ASSVQGDTEAF
V gene: TRBV2
J gene: TRBJ1-1
CDR3 length: 11

CDR3 protein: ASSVRDRAGGYT
V gene: TRBV27
J gene: TRBJ1-2
CDR3 length: 12

CDR3 protein: ASSYPLAGVSYNEQF
V gene: TRBV4-1
J gene: TRBJ2-1
CDR3 length: 15

CDR3 protein: ASSIRYQPQH
V gene: TRBV6-6
J gene: TRBJ1-5
CDR3 length: 10

CDR3 protein: ASSPDRSPNTGELF
V gene: TRBV19
J gene: TRBJ2-2
CDR3 length: 14

CDR3 protein: ASGPIKGTQFYNEQF
V gene: TRBV12-5
J gene: TRBJ2-1
CDR3 length: 15

CDR3 protein: ASSYQGARGYT
V gene: TRBV6-6
J gene: TRBJ1-2
CDR3 length: 11

CDR3 protein: ASSSSPARDTPYEQY
V gene: TRBV5-1
J gene: TRBJ2-7
CDR3 length: 15

CDR3 protein: SVGSRRERNEQF
V gene: TRBV29-1
J gene: TRBJ2-1
CDR3 length: 12

CDR3 protein: ASSTQTRGEDQPQH
V gene: TRBV19
J gene: TRBJ1-5
CDR3 length: 14

CDR3 protein: ASSASGTSGYNEQF
V gene: TRBV2
J gene: TRBJ2-1
CDR3 length: 14

CDR3 protein: ASSQERISSYNEQF
V gene: TRBV4-1
J gene: TRBJ2-1
CDR3 length: 14

CDR3 protein: ASSPSGSLDTQY
V gene: TRBV18
J gene: TRBJ2-3
CDR3 length: 12

CDR3 protein: ASRRGGSGSTEQY
V gene: TRBV5-4
J gene: TRBJ2-7
CDR3 length: 13

CDR3 protein: ASSPQTGFQETQY
V gene: TRBV18
J gene: TRBJ2-5
CDR3 length: 13

CDR3 protein: ASSPLGQAGEQF
V gene: TRBV7-3
J gene: TRBJ2-1
CDR3 length: 12